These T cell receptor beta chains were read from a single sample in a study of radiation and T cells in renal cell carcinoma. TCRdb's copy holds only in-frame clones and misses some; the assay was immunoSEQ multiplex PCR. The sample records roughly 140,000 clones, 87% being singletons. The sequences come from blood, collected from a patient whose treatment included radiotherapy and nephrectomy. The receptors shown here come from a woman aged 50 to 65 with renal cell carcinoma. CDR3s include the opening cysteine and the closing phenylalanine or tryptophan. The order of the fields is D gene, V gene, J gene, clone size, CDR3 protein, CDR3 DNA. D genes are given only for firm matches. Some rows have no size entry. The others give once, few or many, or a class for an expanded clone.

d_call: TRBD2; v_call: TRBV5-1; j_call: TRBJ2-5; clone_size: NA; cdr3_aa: CASSPGLAGGYQETQYF; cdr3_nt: TGCGCCAGCAGCCCGGGACTAGCGGGGGGATATCAAGAGACCCAGTACTTC
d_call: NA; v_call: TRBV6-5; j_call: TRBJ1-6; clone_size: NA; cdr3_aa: CASRYRDGYNSPLHF; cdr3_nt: TGTGCCAGCAGGTACCGGGACGGATATAATTCACCCCTCCACTTT
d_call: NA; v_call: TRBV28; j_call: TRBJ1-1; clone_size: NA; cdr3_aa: CASRSAWEAFF; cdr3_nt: TGTGCCAGCAGATCGGCCTGGGAAGCTTTCTTT
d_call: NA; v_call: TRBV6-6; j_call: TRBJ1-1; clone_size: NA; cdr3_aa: CASSYSGGTEAFF; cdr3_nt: TGTGCCAGCAGTTACTCCGGAGGGACTGAAGCTTTCTTT
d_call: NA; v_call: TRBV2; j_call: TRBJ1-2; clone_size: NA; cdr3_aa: CASSPMSTVIGYTF; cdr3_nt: TGTGCCAGCAGTCCCATGAGTACAGTAATTGGCTACACCTTC
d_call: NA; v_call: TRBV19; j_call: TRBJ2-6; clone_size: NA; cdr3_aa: CASSPQGRSGANVLTF; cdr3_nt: TGTGCCAGTAGTCCCCAGGGCCGATCTGGGGCCAACGTCCTGACTTTC
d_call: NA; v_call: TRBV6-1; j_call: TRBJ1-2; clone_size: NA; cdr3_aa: CASCGQYYGYTF; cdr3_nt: TGTGCCAGCTGTGGACAGTACTATGGCTACACCTTC
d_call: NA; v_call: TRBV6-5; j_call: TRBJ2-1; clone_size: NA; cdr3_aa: CASSYSRGRGDEQFF; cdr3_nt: TGTGCCAGCAGTTACTCCCGGGGCCGGGGCGATGAGCAGTTCTTC
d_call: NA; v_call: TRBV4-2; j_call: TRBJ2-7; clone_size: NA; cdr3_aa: CASRPLLEVVGEQYF; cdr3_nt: TGTGCCAGCAGACCACTTCTTGAGGTGGTGGGCGAGCAGTACTTC
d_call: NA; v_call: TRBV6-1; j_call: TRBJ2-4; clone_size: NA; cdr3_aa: CASSQSQDSSKYF; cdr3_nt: TGTGCCAGCAGCCAATCTCAAGACAGTTCCAAGTACTTC
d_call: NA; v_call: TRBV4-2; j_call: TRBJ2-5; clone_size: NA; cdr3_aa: CASSQVALQETQYF; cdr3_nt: TGTGCCAGCAGCCAAGTGGCCTTGCAAGAGACCCAGTACTTC
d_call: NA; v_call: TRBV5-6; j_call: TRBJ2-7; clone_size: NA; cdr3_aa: CASSSRGEQYF; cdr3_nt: TGTGCCAGCAGCTCCAGGGGCGAGCAGTACTTC
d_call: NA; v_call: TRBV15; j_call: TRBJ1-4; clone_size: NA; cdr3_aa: CATSRSIGATNEKLFF; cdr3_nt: TGTGCCACCAGCAGAAGCATAGGGGCCACTAATGAAAAACTGTTTTTT
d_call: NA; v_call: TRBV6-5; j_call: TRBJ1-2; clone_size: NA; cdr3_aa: CASSSLGGRANYGYTF; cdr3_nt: TGTGCCAGCAGTTCACTAGGGGGAAGGGCCAACTATGGCTACACCTTC
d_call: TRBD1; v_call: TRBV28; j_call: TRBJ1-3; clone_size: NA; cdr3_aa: CASSGLTGLGSGNTIYF; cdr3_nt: TGTGCCAGCAGCGGATTGACAGGGTTAGGTTCCGGAAACACCATATATTTT
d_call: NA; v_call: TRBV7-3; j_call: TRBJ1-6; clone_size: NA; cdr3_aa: CASSSGGNSPLHF; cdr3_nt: TGTGCCAGCAGCTCAGGCGGTAATTCACCCCTCCACTTT
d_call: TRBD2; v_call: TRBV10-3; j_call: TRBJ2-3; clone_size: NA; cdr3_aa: CAISASGGDTDTQYF; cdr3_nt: TGTGCCATCAGTGCCAGCGGGGGAGACACAGATACGCAGTATTTT
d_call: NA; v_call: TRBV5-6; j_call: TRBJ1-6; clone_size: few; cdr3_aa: CASSLEGRGGPLHF; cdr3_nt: TGTGCCAGCAGCTTGGAGGGCAGGGGAGGACCCCTCCACTTT
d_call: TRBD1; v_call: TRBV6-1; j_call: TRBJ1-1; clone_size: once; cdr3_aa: CASSLRDSDTEAFF; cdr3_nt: TGTGCCAGCAGTCTTAGGGACAGTGACACTGAAGCTTTCTTT
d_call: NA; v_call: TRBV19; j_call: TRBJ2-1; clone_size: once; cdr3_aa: CASSKGQGEQFF; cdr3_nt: TGTGCCAGTAGTAAAGGGCAGGGTGAGCAGTTCTTC
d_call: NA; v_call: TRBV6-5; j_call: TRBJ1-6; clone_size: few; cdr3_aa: CASSYAPDRYNSPLHF; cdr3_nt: TGTGCCAGCAGTTACGCCCCGGACAGATATAATTCACCCCTCCACTTT
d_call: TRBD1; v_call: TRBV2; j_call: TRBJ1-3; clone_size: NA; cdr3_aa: CASITGVGNTIYF; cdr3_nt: TGTGCCAGCATTACAGGGGTTGGAAACACCATATATTTT
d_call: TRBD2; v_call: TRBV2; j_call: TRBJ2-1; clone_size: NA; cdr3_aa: CAGSGGSYNEQFF; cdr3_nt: TGTGCCGGAAGCGGGGGGTCGTACAATGAGCAGTTCTTC
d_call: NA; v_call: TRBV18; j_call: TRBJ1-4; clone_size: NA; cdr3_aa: CASSPSLPEKLFF; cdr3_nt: TGTGCCAGCTCACCTTCATTACCGGAAAAACTGTTTTTT
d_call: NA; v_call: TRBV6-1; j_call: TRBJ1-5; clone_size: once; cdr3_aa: CASSEEFYSNQPQHF; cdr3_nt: TGTGCCAGCAGTGAGGAGTTCTATAGCAATCAGCCCCAGCATTTT
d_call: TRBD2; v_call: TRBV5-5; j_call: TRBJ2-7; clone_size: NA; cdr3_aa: CASSIRLAGATYEQYF; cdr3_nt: TGTGCCAGCAGCATCAGACTAGCGGGGGCCACCTACGAGCAGTACTTC